This T cell receptor (beta chain) was identified in a study of high-grade serous ovarian cancer treatment subgroups. Turning to the study itself: Samples averaged approximately 13,000 reads and about 7,500 unique TCR beta rearrangements. Findings of the study overall: CDR1 and CDR2 were left unanalyzed; analyses focused on CDR3. Spatial context was lost because tumors were sequenced in bulk. Same-patient tumor repertoires overlapped at roughly 0.1 to 0.79; different patients barely overlapped.

Tumor tissue was taken before any definitive surgery or chemotherapy was given. Produced via immunoSEQ multiplex PCR; TCRdb's table is partial and in-frame only. The sample lists about 8,500 clones, roughly three quarters occurring once. CDR1 and CDR2 from the germline V gene are SGHRS and YFSETQ. Losses at the gene ends were 4 bases for V and 4 bases for J; bases not matched to a gene: 4. This CDR3 spans 15 amino acids. On this clone: Its antigen is not identified.

The chain couples TRBV5-1 to TRBJ2-3; 12 positions agree with TRBD2. The specimen was tumor tissue. The sequence was collected from a human donor with high-grade serous ovarian cancer. CDR3 protein: CASSLAGGHSDTQYF. CDR3 nucleotides: TGCGCCAGCAGCCTAGCGGGGGGGCACTCAGATACGCAGTATTTT. The variable domain in full, completed from reference TRBV5-1 and TRBJ2-3, reads KAGVTQTPRYLIKTRGQQVTLSCSPISGHRSVSWYQQTPGQGLQFLFEYFSETQRNKGNFPGRFSGRQFSNSRSEMNVSTLELGDSALYLCASSLAGGHSDTQYFGPGTRLTVL.